This TCR beta chain originates from a study of T cells in Graves' hyperthyroidism and ophthalmopathy. The sample holds many counts of this clonotype. Authors of the study amplified TCR beta CDR3 regions from RNA transcripts. First-round RT-PCR with HTBI primers amplified the TCR CDR3 region. TCRdb used MiXCR to reprocess the multiplex PCR reads, holding one entry per CDR3 protein. The data hold approximately 250,000 distinct CDR3 sequences, with approximately 24% observed a single time. Germline V gene sequence: CDR1 MNHEY, CDR2 SMNVEV (reference sequence). The CDR3 runs to 17 residues. The germline V and J ends were trimmed by 5 bases and 4 bases, with 23 bases remaining between them.

The receptor comes from a woman between 40 and 55 years old with Graves' ophthalmopathy. Sequenced sample: blood. The rearrangement joins TRBV27 to TRBJ1-2, with a weak D call TRBD1 (6 bases). The CDR3 reads CASSPTGGSTPLYGYTF. The DNA of the CDR3 is TGTGCCAGCAGTCCTACTGGGGGCAGCACCCCCCTCTATGGCTACACCTTC.